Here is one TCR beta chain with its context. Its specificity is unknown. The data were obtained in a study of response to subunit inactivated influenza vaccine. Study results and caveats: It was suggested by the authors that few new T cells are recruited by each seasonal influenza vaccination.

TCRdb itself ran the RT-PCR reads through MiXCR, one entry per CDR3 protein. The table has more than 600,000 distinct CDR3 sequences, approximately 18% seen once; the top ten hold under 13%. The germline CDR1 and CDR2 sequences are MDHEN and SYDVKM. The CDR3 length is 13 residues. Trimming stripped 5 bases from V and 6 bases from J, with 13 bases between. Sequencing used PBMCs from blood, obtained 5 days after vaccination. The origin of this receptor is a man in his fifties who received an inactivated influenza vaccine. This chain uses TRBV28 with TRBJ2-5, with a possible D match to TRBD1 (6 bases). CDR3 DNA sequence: TGTGCCAGCAGTCGGGACAATGGGAAGACCCAGTACTTC. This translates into CASSRDNGKTQYF.